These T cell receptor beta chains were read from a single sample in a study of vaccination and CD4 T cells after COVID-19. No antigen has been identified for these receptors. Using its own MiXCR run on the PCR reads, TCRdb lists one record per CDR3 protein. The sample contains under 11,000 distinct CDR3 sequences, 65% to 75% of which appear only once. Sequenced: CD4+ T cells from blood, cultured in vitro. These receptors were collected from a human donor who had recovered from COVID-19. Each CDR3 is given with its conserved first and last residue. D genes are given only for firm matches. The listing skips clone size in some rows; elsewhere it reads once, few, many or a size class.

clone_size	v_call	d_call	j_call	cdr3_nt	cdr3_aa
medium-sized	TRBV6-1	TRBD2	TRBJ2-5	TGTGCCAGCAGCAAGGACGGGACTAGGGTGACCCAGTACTTC	CASSKDGTRVTQYF
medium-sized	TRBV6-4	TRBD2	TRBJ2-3	TGTGCCAGCAGTGAAGGCGGGAGCGGCACAGATACGCAGTATTTT	CASSEGGSGTDTQYF
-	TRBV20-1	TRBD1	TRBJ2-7	TGCAGTGCCCCCTGGCAGGGGGCTGTGTACGAGCAGTACTTC	CSAPWQGAVYEQYF
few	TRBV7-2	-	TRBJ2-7	TGTGCCAGCAGCGACCGGACAGCGGGCGTCTCTGGCCACGAGCAGTACTTC	CASSDRTAGVSGHEQYF
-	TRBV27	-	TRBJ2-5	TGTGCCAGCAGCCATGGCCAGACAGGGACTGAGGCCCAGTACTTC	CASSHGQTGTEAQYF
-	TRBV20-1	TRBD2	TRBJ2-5	TGCAGTGCTCTGACTAGCGGGAGATTCGAGACCCAGTACTTC	CSALTSGRFETQYF
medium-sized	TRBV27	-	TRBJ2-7	TGTGCCAGCAGTTTAGTTATCCGGGACATCCTCTACGAGCAGTACTTC	CASSLVIRDILYEQYF
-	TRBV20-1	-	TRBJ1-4	TGCAGTGCTAGGGGAACCAATGAAAAACTGTTTTTT	CSARGTNEKLFF
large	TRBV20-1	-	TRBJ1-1	TGCAGTGCTAGATCAAACAGGAACACTGAAGCTTTCTTT	CSARSNRNTEAFF
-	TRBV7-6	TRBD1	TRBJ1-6	TGTGCCAGCAGCTTAGCTTCAGTAGGGACAGAGGGGTCACCCCTCCACTTT	CASSLASVGTEGSPLHF
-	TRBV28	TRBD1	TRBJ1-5	TGTGCCAGCAGTTTGGGGGACAGGGGCTATCAGCCCCAGCATTTT	CASSLGDRGYQPQHF
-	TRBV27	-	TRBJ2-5	TGTGCCAGCTGGAAGGCCGGAGTGGGGGAGACCCAGTACTTC	CASWKAGVGETQYF
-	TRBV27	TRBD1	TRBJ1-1	TGTGCCAGCAGTTTAAGGGGGCTAATGAACACTGAAGCTTTCTTT	CASSLRGLMNTEAFF
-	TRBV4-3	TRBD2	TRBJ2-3	TGCGCCAGCAGCCCTCTCGGACTTAGCGGGAGTGGTGTGAATACGCAGTATTTT	CASSPLGLSGSGVNTQYF
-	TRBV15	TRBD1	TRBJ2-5	TGTGCCACCGCAGCACCGGGACAGGGGGGAGAGACCCAGTACTTC	CATAAPGQGGETQYF
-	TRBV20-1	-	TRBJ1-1	TGCAGTGCTAGCGGTGGGGGGACCGAAGCTTTCTTT	CSASGGGTEAFF
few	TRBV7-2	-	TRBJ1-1	TGTGCCAGCAGCCCGGGGTTGTGGGTGATGAACACTGAAGCTTTCTTT	CASSPGLWVMNTEAFF
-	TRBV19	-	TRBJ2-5	TGTGCCAGTAGTTCTCCTAGTTGGTACGGCAGTCAAGAGACCCAGTACTTC	CASSSPSWYGSQETQYF
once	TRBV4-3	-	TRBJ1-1	TGCGCCAGCAGCCAAGAACCCCGCGTCGGGTCCCCGCCTTTCTTT	CASSQEPRVGSPPFF
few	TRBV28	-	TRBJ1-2	TGTGCCAGCAGCCCAACAGGAAGGTATGGCTACACCTTC	CASSPTGRYGYTF
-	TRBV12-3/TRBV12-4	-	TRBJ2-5	TGTGCCAGCAGTTACACGAAGAGGGGGACCCAGTACTTC	CASSYTKRGTQYF
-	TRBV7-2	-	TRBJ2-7	TGTGCCAGCAGCTTACAGATATACTACGAGCAGTACTTC	CASSLQIYYEQYF
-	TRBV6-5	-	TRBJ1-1	TGTGCCAGCAGTTACAAAGGGGGAGGGACGGCGGACGAAGCTTTCTTT	CASSYKGGGTADEAFF
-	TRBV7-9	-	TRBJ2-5	TGTGCCAGCAGCTTAGCGCCTCTGGGAAGGGGGACCCAGTACTTC	CASSLAPLGRGTQYF
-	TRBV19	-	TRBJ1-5	TGTGCCGATCCCCCCGGGGGTGGTCAGCCCCAGCATTTT	CADPPGGGQPQHF
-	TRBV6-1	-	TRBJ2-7	TGTGCCAGCAGTCTAATGGGGGCTTACTCCTACGAGCAGTACTTC	CASSLMGAYSYEQYF